This is a list of T cell receptor beta chains from one sample in a study of blood T cell repertoires in COVID-19. Assay used: immunoSEQ multiplex PCR; TCRdb lists only in-frame clones, some missing. The table lists fewer than 140,000 clones, around 75% of them singletons. The sequenced sample consisted of peripheral blood. Every receptor here comes from a human donor with acute or convalescent COVID-19. The donor label of this sample is uncertain. CDR3s include the opening cysteine and the closing phenylalanine or tryptophan. The D gene is left open where the match is weak. Size is stated for part of the rows, as once, few or many counts, or as a class when the clone is expanded.

D,J,size,V,DNA,CDR3
TRBD2,TRBJ2-5,NA,TRBV6-6,TGTGCCAGCAGTCCTACGGGACTAGCGGGGGCGGGGCGGGAGACCCAGTACTTC,CASSPTGLAGAGRETQYF
NA,TRBJ1-5,NA,TRBV18,TGTGCCAGCTCACCGGGACTGTCCCCCGAGCCCCAGCATTTT,CASSPGLSPEPQHF
TRBD1,TRBJ1-2,NA,TRBV6-1,TGTGCCAGCAGTGATTCCTCGGTGACAGGGGGCTCCTTC,CASSDSSVTGGSF
NA,TRBJ1-2,NA,TRBV24-1,TGTGCCACCAGTGATTTTCCAGGGCCCACCGGCTACACCTTC,CATSDFPGPTGYTF
TRBD1,TRBJ1-1,NA,TRBV30,TGTGCCTGGAGGGAGACAGGGGGCTTCACTGAAGCTTTCTTT,CAWRETGGFTEAFF
NA,TRBJ2-7,NA,TRBV13,TGTGCCAGCAGCTTAGGGGGGCGGGGAAGGTACGAGCAGTACTTC,CASSLGGRGRYEQYF
TRBD1,TRBJ1-2,few,TRBV11-2,TGTGCCAGCAGCTTAGATTCGTACAGGGGGGGCTACACCTTC,CASSLDSYRGGYTF
TRBD2,TRBJ2-2,NA,TRBV2,TGTGCCAGCAGGAAGACTAGCGGGAACACCGGGGAGCTGTTTTTT,CASRKTSGNTGELFF
TRBD1,TRBJ1-2,NA,TRBV4-1,TGCGCCAGCAGCCGACCGGGACAGGGGTGGGGCTACACCTTC,CASSRPGQGWGYTF
TRBD2,TRBJ2-1,NA,TRBV7-9,TGTGCCAGCAGCTTACTAGCGGGGGGGCCTGATGAGCAGTTCTTC,CASSLLAGGPDEQFF
NA,TRBJ1-1,NA,TRBV3-1/TRBV3-2,TGTGCCAGCAGCCAAATGCGGGGGCGCGATCTGAACACTGAAGCTTTCTTT,CASSQMRGRDLNTEAFF
NA,TRBJ1-5,NA,TRBV12-5,TGTGCTAGTGGAGAAGGACTCAGGGGCGATCAGCCCCAGCATTTT,CASGEGLRGDQPQHF
NA,TRBJ2-2,NA,TRBV6-5,TGTGCCAGCAGTTACTCGAGATGGGCTGGGGAGCTGTTTTTT,CASSYSRWAGELFF
NA,TRBJ2-5,NA,TRBV6-1,TGTGCCAGCAGTGAAATAGGGGGGGCGGGGACCCAGTACTTC,CASSEIGGAGTQYF
NA,TRBJ1-1,NA,TRBV13,TGTGCCAGCAGCTTAGGCCCCGTTGGAGGTGAAGCTTTCTTT,CASSLGPVGGEAFF
TRBD1,TRBJ2-6,NA,TRBV19,TGTGCCAGTAGTATTGGACAGGGGGTGACTGGGGCCAACGTCCTGACTTTC,CASSIGQGVTGANVLTF
NA,TRBJ1-5,NA,TRBV4-2,TGTGCCAGCAGCCCCTTGGGCCAGGGCTTAGAGCCTCAGCATTTT,CASSPLGQGLEPQHF
NA,TRBJ2-5,few,TRBV28,TGTGCCAGCAGCACTACGCCGGAGACCCAGTACTTC,CASSTTPETQYF
TRBD2,TRBJ2-3,NA,TRBV30,TGTGCCTGGAGTGGGGAACTAGCGGACAGCACAGATACGCAGTATTTT,CAWSGELADSTDTQYF
NA,TRBJ1-4,NA,TRBV5-1,TGCACCAGCAGCTTGAATGTCGCAACTAATGAAAAACTGTTTTTT,CTSSLNVATNEKLFF
NA,TRBJ1-1,NA,TRBV5-5,TGTGCCAGCACGAATAACCCCGGGACATTAGCTTTCTTT,CASTNNPGTLAFF
TRBD1,TRBJ2-1,NA,TRBV2,TGTGCCAGCAGTGAAACCAGGGGGAACAATGAGCAGTTCTTC,CASSETRGNNEQFF
TRBD1,TRBJ2-7,NA,TRBV9,TGTGCCAGCAGCGGTGACAGGGGGCCAAACTACGAGCAGTACTTC,CASSGDRGPNYEQYF
TRBD1,TRBJ1-2,few,TRBV15,TGTGCCACCAGCAGAGGATCCTCGGGACAGGGGGCAAAAGGCTACACCTTC,CATSRGSSGQGAKGYTF